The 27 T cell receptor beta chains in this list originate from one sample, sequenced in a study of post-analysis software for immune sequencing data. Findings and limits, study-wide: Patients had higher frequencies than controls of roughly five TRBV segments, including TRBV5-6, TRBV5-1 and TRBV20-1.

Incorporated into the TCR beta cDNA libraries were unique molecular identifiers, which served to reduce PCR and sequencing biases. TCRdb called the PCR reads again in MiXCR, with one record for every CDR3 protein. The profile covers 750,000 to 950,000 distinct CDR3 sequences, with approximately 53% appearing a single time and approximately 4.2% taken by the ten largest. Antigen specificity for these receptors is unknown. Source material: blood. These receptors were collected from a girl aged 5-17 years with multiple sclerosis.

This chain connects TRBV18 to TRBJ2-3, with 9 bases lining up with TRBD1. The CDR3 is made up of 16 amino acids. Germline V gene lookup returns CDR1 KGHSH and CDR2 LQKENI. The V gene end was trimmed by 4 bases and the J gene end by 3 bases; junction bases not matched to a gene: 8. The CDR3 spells CASSQDRGSSTDTQYF. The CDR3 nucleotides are TGTGCCAGCTCACAGGACAGGGGATCGTCGACAGATACGCAGTATTTT.

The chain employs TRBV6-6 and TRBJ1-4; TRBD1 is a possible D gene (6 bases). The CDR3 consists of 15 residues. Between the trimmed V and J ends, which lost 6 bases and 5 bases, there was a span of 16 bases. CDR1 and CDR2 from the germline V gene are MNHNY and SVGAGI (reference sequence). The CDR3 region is CASRNTGPSNEKLFF. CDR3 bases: TGTGCCAGCAGAAATACAGGGCCCTCAAATGAAAAACTGTTTTTT.

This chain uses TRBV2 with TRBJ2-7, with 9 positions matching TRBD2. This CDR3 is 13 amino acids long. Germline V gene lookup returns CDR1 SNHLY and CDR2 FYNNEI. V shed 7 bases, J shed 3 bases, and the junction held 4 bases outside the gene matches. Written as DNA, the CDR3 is TGTGCCAGCAAGGGACTAGCCCTCTACGAGCAGTACTTC. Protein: CASKGLALYEQYF.

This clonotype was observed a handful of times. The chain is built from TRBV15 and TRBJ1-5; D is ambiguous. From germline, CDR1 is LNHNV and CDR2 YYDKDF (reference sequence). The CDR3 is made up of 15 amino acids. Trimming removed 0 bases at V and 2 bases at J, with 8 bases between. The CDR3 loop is CATSRDLGRNQPQHF. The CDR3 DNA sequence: TGTGCCACCAGCAGAGATCTCGGCCGCAATCAGCCCCAGCATTTT.

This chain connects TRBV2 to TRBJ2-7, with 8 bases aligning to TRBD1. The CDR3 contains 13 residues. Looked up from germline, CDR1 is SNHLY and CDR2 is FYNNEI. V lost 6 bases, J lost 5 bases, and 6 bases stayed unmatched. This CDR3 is CASRSGGQNEQYF. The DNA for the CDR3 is TGTGCCAGCAGGTCAGGGGGCCAGAACGAGCAGTACTTC.

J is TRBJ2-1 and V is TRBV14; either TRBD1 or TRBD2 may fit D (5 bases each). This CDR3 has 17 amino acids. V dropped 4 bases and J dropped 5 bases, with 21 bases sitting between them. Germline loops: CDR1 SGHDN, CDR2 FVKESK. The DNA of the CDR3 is TGTGCCAGCAGCCCCTGGGACGGAATCCCCCGTGACAATGAGCAGTTCTTC. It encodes CASSPWDGIPRDNEQFF. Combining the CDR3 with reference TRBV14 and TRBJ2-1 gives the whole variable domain EAGVTQFPSHSVIEKGQTVTLRCDPISGHDNLYWYRRVMGKEIKFLLHFVKESKQDESGMPNNRFLAERTGGTYSTLKVQPAELEDSGVYFCASSPWDGIPRDNEQFFGPGTRLTVL.

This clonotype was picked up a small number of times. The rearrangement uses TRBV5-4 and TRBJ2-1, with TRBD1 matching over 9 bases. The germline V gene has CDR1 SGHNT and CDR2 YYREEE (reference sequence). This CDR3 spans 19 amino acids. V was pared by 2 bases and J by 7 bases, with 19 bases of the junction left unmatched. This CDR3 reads CASSFRGTGMLLSMNEQFF. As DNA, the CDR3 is TGTGCCAGCAGCTTTCGTGGGACAGGGATGTTATTGAGCATGAATGAGCAGTTCTTC.

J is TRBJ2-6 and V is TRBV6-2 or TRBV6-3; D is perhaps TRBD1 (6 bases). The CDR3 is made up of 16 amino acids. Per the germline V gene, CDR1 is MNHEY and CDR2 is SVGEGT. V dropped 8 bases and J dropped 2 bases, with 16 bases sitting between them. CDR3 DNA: TGTGCCAGCTACGCCCACAGGGAAACTGGGGCCAACGTCCTGACTTTC. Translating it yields CASYAHRETGANVLTF.

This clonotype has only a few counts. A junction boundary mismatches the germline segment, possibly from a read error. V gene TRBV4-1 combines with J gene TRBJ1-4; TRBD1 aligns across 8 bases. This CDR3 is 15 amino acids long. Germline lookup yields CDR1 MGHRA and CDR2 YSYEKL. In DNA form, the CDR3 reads TGCGCCAGCAGCCAGTACGACAGGGGATATGAAAAACGGTTTTTT. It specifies CASSQYDRGYEKRFF.

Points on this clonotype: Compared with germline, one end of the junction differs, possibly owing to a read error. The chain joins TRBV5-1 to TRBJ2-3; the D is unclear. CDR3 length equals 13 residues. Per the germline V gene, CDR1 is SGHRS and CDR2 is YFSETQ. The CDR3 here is CASSLVWADTQYF. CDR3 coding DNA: TGTGCCAGCAGCTTAGTTTGGGCAGATACGCAGTATTTT.

In DNA, the CDR3 is TGTGCCAGCAGCGCCCCGATGACAGGGTTGGATACGCAGTATTTT. Protein sequence: CASSAPMTGLDTQYF. The gene calls are TRBV9 and TRBJ2-3, with TRBD1 matching over 7 bases. Unmatched junction bases numbered 10, after V lost 3 bases and J lost 6 bases. CDR3 length equals 15 residues. Germline CDR1 and CDR2: SGDLS and YYNGEE.

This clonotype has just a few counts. The CDR3 DNA reads as TGCGCCAGCAGCTTGGAGGGGACTAGCGGGAGTGATGAGCAGTTCTTC. This gives the protein CASSLEGTSGSDEQFF. This chain connects TRBV5-1 to TRBJ2-1, with TRBD2 matching 14 bases. The CDR3 runs to 16 residues. The germline gives CDR1 SGHRS, CDR2 YFSETQ. V lost 0 bases and J lost 8; bases outside the gene matches: 4.

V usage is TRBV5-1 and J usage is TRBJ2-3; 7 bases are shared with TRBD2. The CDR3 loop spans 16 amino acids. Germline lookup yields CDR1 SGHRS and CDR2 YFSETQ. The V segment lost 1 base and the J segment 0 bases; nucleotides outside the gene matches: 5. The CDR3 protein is CASSLRGRGSTDTQYF. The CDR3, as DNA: TGCGCCAGCAGCTTGAGAGGGCGGGGGAGCACAGATACGCAGTATTTT.

CDR3: CSVGQWEEAFF. DNA of the CDR3: TGCAGCGTTGGGCAGTGGGAAGAAGCTTTCTTT. J is TRBJ1-1 and V is TRBV29-1; D gene uncertain. The CDR3 is made up of 11 amino acids. Germline CDR1 is SQVTM and CDR2 is ANQGSEA. Trimming removed 4 bases from V and 8 bases from J, with 11 bases in between.

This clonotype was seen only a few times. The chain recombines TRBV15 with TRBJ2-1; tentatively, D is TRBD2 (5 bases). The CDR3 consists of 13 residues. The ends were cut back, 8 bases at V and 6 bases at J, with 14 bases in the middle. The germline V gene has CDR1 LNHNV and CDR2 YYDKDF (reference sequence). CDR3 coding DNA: TGTGCCACCGGGCGGGTAGGTAGCAATGAGCAGTTCTTC. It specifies CATGRVGSNEQFF.

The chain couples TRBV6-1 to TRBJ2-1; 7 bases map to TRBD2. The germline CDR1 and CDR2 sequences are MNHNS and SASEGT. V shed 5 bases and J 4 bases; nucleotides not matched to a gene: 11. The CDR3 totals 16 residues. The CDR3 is CASSHEGGPPYNEQFF. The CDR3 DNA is TGTGCCAGCAGTCACGAGGGAGGGCCCCCTTACAATGAGCAGTTCTTC.

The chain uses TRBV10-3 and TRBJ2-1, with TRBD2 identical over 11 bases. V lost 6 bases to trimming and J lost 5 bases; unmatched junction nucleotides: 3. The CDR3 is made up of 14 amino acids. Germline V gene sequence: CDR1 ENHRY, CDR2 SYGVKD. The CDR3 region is CAIRGTSGHNEQFF. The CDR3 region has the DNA TGTGCCATCAGGGGGACTAGCGGCCACAATGAGCAGTTCTTC.

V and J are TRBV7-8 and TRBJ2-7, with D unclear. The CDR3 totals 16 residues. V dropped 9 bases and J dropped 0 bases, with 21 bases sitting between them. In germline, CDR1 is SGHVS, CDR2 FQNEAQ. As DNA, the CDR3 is TGTGCCAGTAGCACACATCTGAAGTCCAGCTCCTACGAGCAGTACTTC. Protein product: CASSTHLKSSSYEQYF.

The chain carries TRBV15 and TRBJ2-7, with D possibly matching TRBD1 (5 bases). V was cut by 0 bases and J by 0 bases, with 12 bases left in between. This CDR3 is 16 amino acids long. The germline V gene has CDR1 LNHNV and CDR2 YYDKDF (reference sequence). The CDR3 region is CATSRDGAGISYEQYF. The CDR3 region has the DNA TGTGCCACCAGCAGAGATGGGGCAGGGATCTCCTACGAGCAGTACTTC.

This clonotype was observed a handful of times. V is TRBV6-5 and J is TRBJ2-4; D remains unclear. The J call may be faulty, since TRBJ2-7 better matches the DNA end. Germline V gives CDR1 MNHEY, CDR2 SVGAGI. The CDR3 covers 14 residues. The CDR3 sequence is CASSYRPDSYEQYF. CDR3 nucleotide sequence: TGTGCCAGCAGTTATCGGCCCGATTCCTACGAGCAGTACTTC.

This CDR3 is CSASPTTGPFWNEQFF. In nucleotides, the CDR3 is TGCAGTGCTAGTCCCACGACAGGGCCCTTTTGGAATGAGCAGTTCTTC. The chain has TRBV20-1 and TRBJ2-1; TRBD1 matches 7 bases. The CDR3 length is 16 residues. The trim removed 3 bases at V and 7 bases at J, leaving 15 bases unmatched. The germline V gene encodes CDR1 DFQATT and CDR2 SNEGSKA (reference sequence).

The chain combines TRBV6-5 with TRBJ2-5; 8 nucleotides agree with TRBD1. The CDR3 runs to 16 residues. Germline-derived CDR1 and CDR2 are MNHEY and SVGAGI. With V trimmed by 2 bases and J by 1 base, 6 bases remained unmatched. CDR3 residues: CASSYARGPFQETQYF. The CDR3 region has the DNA TGTGCCAGCAGTTACGCCAGGGGGCCCTTCCAAGAGACCCAGTACTTC.

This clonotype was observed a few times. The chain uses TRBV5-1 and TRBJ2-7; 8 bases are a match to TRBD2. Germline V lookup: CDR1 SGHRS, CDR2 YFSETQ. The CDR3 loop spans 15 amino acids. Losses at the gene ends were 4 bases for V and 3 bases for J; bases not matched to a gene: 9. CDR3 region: CASSAGSGGRYEQYF. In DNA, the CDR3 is TGCGCCAGCAGCGCAGGGTCGGGGGGGCGCTACGAGCAGTACTTC.

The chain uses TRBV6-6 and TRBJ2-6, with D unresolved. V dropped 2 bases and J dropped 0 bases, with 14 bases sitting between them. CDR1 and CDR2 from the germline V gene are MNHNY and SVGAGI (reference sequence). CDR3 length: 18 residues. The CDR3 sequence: CASSYPSRRNSGANVLTF. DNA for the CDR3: TGTGCCAGCAGTTACCCTAGTCGACGCAACTCTGGGGCCAACGTCCTGACTTTC.

CDR3 sequence (DNA): TGCGCCAGCAGCCAAGGGACGGGACAGGGGACCTACGAGCAGTACTTC. It encodes CASSQGTGQGTYEQYF. The chain links TRBV5-1 to TRBJ2-7; TRBD1 matches at 10 bases. After removal of 4 bases from V and 2 bases from J, the junction contained 9 bases not matched to a gene. CDR1 SGHRS and CDR2 YFSETQ come from the germline V gene. This CDR3 has 16 amino acids. The complete variable domain, with remaining parts taken from reference TRBV5-1 and TRBJ2-7, reads KAGVTQTPRYLIKTRGQQVTLSCSPISGHRSVSWYQQTPGQGLQFLFEYFSETQRNKGNFPGRFSGRQFSNSRSEMNVSTLELGDSALYLCASSQGTGQGTYEQYFGPGTRLTVT.

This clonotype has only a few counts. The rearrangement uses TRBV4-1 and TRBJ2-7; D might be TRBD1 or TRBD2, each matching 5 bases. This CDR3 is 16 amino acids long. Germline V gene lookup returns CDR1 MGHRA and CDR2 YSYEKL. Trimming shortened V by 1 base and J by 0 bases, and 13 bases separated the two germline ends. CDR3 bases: TGCGCCAGCAGCCAAGTGGGGACGCGAAGCTCCTACGAGCAGTACTTC. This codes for CASSQVGTRSSYEQYF.

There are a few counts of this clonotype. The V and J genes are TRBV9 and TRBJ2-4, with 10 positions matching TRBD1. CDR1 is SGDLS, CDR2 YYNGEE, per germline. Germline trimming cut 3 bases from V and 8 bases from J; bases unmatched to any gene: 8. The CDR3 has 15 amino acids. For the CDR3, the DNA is TGTGCCAGCAGCGGACAGGGGGCCCTTTGGGACATTCAGTACTTC. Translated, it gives CASSGQGALWDIQYF.